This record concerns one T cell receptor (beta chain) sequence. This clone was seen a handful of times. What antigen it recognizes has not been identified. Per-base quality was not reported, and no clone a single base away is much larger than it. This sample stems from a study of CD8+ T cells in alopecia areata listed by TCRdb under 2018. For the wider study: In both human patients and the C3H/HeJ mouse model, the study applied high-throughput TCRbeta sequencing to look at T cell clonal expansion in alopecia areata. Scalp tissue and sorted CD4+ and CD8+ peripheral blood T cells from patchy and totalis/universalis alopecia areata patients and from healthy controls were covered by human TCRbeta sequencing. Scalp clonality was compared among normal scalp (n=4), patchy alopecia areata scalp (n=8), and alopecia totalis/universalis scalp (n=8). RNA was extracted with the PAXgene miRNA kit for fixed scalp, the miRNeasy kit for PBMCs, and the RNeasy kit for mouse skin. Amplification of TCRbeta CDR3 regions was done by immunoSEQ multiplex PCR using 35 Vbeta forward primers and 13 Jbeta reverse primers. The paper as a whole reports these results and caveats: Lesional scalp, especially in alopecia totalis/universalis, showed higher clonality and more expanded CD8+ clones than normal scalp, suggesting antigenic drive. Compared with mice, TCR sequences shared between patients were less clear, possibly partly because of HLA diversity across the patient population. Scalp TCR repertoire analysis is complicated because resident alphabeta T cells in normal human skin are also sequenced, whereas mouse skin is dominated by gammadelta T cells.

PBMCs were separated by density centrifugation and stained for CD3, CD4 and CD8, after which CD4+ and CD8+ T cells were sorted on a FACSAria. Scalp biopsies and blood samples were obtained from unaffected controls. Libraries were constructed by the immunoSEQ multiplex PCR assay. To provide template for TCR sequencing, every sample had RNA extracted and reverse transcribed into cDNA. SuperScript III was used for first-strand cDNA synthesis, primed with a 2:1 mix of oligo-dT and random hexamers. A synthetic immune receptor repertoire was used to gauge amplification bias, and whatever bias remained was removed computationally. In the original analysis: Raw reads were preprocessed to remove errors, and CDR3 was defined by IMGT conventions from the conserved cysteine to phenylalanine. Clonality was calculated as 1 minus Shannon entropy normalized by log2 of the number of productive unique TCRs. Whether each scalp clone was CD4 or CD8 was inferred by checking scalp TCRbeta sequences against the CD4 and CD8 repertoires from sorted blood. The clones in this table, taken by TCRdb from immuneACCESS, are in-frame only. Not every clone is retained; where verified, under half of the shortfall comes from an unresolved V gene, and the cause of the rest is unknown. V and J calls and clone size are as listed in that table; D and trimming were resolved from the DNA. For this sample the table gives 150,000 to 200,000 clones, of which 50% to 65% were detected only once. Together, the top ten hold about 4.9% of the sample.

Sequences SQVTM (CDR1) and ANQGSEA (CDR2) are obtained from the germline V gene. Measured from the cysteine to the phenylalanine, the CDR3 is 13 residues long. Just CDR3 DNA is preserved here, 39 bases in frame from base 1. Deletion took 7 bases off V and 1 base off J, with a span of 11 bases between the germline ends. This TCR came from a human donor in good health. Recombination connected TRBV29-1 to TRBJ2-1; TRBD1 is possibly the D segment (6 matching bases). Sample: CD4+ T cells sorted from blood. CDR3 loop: CSAPGQSYNEQFF. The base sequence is TGCAGCGCCCCCGGACAGTCCTACAATGAGCAGTTCTTC.